These 20 T cell receptor beta chains originate from one sample sequenced in a study of shared clonotypes between healthy human individuals. The assay was immunoSEQ multiplex PCR, and TCRdb's table has in-frame clones only and misses some. This sample has approximately 2.4 million clones, with more than 90% found just once. The sequenced sample was naive CD4+ T cells sorted from blood. Subset meaning: CD45RA+ positively selected. These receptors all stem from a man aged 18 to 30 in good health.

Note on this clone: Within the sample, other DNA sequences also encode this same CDR3. The V gene is TRBV5-1, the J gene TRBJ2-3; 8 nucleotides agree with TRBD1. Germline V gene data show CDR1 as SGHRS and CDR2 as YFSETQ. The trim removed 2 bases at V and 5 bases at J, leaving 4 bases unmatched. CDR3 length: 14 residues. CDR3 sequence reads: CASSLQGVGDTQYF. DNA for the CDR3: TGCGCCAGCAGCTTACAGGGGGTAGGAGATACGCAGTATTTT.

The CDR3 sequence: CASTLEGQFDGYTF. The CDR3 region has the DNA TGTGCCAGTACCCTTGAGGGTCAGTTTGATGGCTACACCTTC. This chain joins TRBV19 and TRBJ1-2; D not certain. The V end lost 7 bases, the J end lost 6 bases, and 18 bases lay between the germline ends. Looked up from germline, CDR1 is LNHDA and CDR2 is SQIVND (reference sequence). CDR3 length equals 14 residues. Together with reference TRBV19 and TRBJ1-2, the CDR3 gives the full variable domain: DGGITQSPKYLFRKEGQNVTLSCEQNLNHDAMYWYRQDPGQGLRLIYYSQIVNDFQKGDIAEGYSVSREKKESFPLTVTSAQKNPTAFYLCASTLEGQFDGYTFGSGTRLTVV.

The CDR3 protein is CASSHDPGQPQHF. In DNA form, the CDR3 reads TGTGCCAGCAGCCATGACCCCGGACAGCCCCAGCATTTT. This chain links TRBV5-4 with TRBJ1-5; D remains ambiguous. Germline values: CDR1 SGHNT, CDR2 YYREEE (reference sequence). CDR3 length: 13 residues. V was shortened by 4 bases and J by 7 bases, with 12 bases between the two germline ends.

The rearrangement joins TRBV5-4 to TRBJ2-3; TRBD2 matches at 13 bases. The J segment lost 6 bases and the V segment lost 5 bases, leaving 9 bases of the junction unmatched. The CDR3 loop spans 16 amino acids. Germline V gives CDR1 SGHNT, CDR2 YYREEE (reference sequence). CDR3 region: CASRNGLAGAGDTQYF. Written as DNA, the CDR3 is TGTGCCAGCAGGAATGGACTAGCGGGAGCGGGGGATACGCAGTATTTT.

For this clone: Other nucleotide sequences from this sample produce the same CDR3. This chain joins TRBV19 and TRBJ1-1; D ambiguous. This CDR3 contains 12 residues. Trimming removed 2 bases from V and 5 bases from J, with 6 bases in between. Germline CDR1 and CDR2: LNHDA and SQIVND (reference sequence). The CDR3 coding sequence is TGTGCCAGTAGTATATTGGGAACTGAAGCTTTCTTT. Residues: CASSILGTEAFF.

V and J are TRBV6-1 and TRBJ1-2, with 8 bases fitting TRBD1. This CDR3 comprises 14 residues. Per the germline V gene, CDR1 is MNHNS and CDR2 is SASEGT. The ends lost 6 bases at V and 2 bases at J; junction bases unmatched: 5. CDR3 protein: CASRPRTGNYGYTF. DNA of the CDR3: TGTGCCAGCAGGCCCCGGACAGGGAACTATGGCTACACCTTC.

This chain links TRBV18 with TRBJ2-4; perhaps TRBD1 as D (7 bases). The CDR3 has 15 amino acids. V lost 3 bases, J lost 2 bases, and 11 bases lay in between. Germline V gene data show CDR1 as KGHSH and CDR2 as LQKENI. The CDR3 loop is CASSPRGASKNIQYF. The CDR3 nucleotides are TGTGCCAGCTCACCCAGGGGGGCTTCCAAAAACATTCAGTACTTC.

This chain uses TRBV2 with TRBJ2-1; 14 bases map to TRBD2. With V trimmed by 4 bases and J by 1 base, 0 bases remained unmatched. CDR3 length equals 16 residues. Germline V lookup: CDR1 SNHLY, CDR2 FYNNEI. The CDR3 sequence is CASSGLAGGSYNEQFF. The CDR3 region has the DNA TGTGCCAGCAGTGGACTAGCGGGGGGGTCCTACAATGAGCAGTTCTTC.

The chain uses TRBV11-3 and TRBJ2-3, with D possibly being TRBD1 (5 bases). Germline V lookup: CDR1 SGHNT, CDR2 YENEEA. The CDR3 covers 13 residues. Trimming cost V 5 bases and J 4 bases, with 10 bases left between them. The CDR3 protein is CASSTDSSDTQYF. The CDR3 DNA follows: TGTGCCAGCAGCACAGACAGCTCAGATACGCAGTATTTT.

V and J are TRBV29-1 and TRBJ2-1; TRBD2 matches 10 bases. CDR3 length: 16 amino acids. Germline CDR1 SQVTM, CDR2 ANQGSEA. J gave up 3 bases and V 1 base, and 6 bases lay outside the gene matches. The CDR3 nucleotides read TGCAGCGTTGAAGGGGCTAGCGGGGGTAACTACAATGAGCAGTTCTTC. Residues: CSVEGASGGNYNEQFF.

This clone appeared once. The V gene is TRBV5-1, the J gene TRBJ2-7, with 10 bases that match TRBD1. Germline V gene sequence: CDR1 SGHRS, CDR2 YFSETQ. V lost 8 bases and J lost 2; bases outside the gene matches: 7. The CDR3 runs to 14 residues. The DNA for the CDR3 is TGCGCCAGGGAGGGGACAGGGGAAGCCTACGAGCAGTACTTC. It codes for CAREGTGEAYEQYF.

This sequence joins TRBV30 and TRBJ2-2; no firm D call. Germline CDR1 reads GTSNPN; CDR2 reads SVGIG (reference sequence). The CDR3 totals 14 residues. V dropped 3 bases and J dropped 2 bases, with 10 bases sitting between them. Here the CDR3 DNA reads TGTGCCTGGAGAGGAGATTCTAACACCGGGGAGCTGTTTTTT. It specifies CAWRGDSNTGELFF.

The chain carries TRBV2 and TRBJ1-5; D possibly corresponds to TRBD1 (5 bases). With 3 bases removed from V and 0 bases from J, the gap between germline ends came to 15 bases. Looked up from germline, CDR1 is SNHLY and CDR2 is FYNNEI. The CDR3 loop spans 17 amino acids. The chain's CDR3 is CASSEVPWGYSNQPQHF. The CDR3 region has the DNA TGTGCCAGCAGTGAGGTTCCCTGGGGGTATAGCAATCAGCCCCAGCATTTT.

The V call is TRBV14, the J call TRBJ2-7; TRBD2 matches at 13 bases. Losses at the gene ends were 1 base for V and 2 bases for J; bases not matched to a gene: 2. CDR3 length equals 16 residues. The germline CDR1 and CDR2 sequences are SGHDN and FVKESK. The CDR3: CASSQGLAGGTYEQYF. CDR3 DNA: TGTGCCAGCAGCCAAGGACTAGCGGGGGGTACCTACGAGCAGTACTTC. Based on the CDR3 plus reference TRBV14 and TRBJ2-7, the full variable domain is EAGVTQFPSHSVIEKGQTVTLRCDPISGHDNLYWYRRVMGKEIKFLLHFVKESKQDESGMPNNRFLAERTGGTYSTLKVQPAELEDSGVYFCASSQGLAGGTYEQYFGPGTRLTVT.

The chain joins TRBV29-1 to TRBJ2-4; the D gene is possibly TRBD1 (6 bases). The CDR3 is 14 amino acids. The ends were cut back, 3 bases at V and 8 bases at J, with 17 bases in the middle. Per germline, CDR1 SQVTM and CDR2 ANQGSEA. The CDR3 loop is CSVEVQGLSDIQYF. CDR3 coding DNA: TGCAGCGTTGAGGTCCAGGGGTTATCGGACATTCAGTACTTC.

The chain has TRBV7-3 and TRBJ1-3; unclear D gene. The CDR3 contains 16 residues. V lost 8 bases, J lost 2 bases, and 19 bases lay in between. CDR1 SGHTA and CDR2 FQGTGA come from the germline V gene. The CDR3 bases are TGTGCCAGCGCGACCGGAGGGCCAGAAGCTGGAAACACCATATATTTT. Translation: CASATGGPEAGNTIYF.

Comment on this clone: Other nucleotide sequences in the sample specify the same CDR3. The chain carries TRBV7-6 and TRBJ2-7; 7 positions match TRBD2. CDR3 length: 14 amino acids. CDR1 and CDR2 (germline): SGHVS, FNYEAQ. The ends lost 0 bases at V and 3 bases at J; junction bases unmatched: 2. In DNA form, the CDR3 reads TGTGCCAGCAGCTTAGCGGGCGGGAGCTACGAGCAGTACTTC. Amino acids: CASSLAGGSYEQYF.

The genes are TRBV11-2 and TRBJ1-1; D is unresolved. V was clipped by 3 bases and J by 1 base, with 6 bases between them. Germline-derived CDR1 and CDR2 are SGHAT and FQNNGV. CDR3 length: 13 amino acids. This CDR3 reads CASSFRQNTEAFF. The CDR3 DNA reads TGTGCCAGCAGCTTCCGACAGAACACTGAAGCTTTCTTT.

Comments on this clone: Other DNA sequences from this sample encode an identical CDR3 as well. The chain employs TRBV5-1 and TRBJ1-1, with unresolved D. CDR1 and CDR2 (germline): SGHRS, YFSETQ. The V end lost 0 bases, the J end lost 2 bases, and 8 bases lay between the germline ends. This CDR3 spans 14 amino acids. CDR3 protein: CASSLELVNTEAFF. CDR3 sequence (DNA): TGCGCCAGCAGCTTGGAACTGGTTAACACTGAAGCTTTCTTT.

The chain couples TRBV4-3 to TRBJ2-3, with 8 bases aligning to TRBD1. This CDR3 has 17 amino acids. CDR1 and CDR2 (germline): LGHNA, YSLEER. Losses at the gene ends were 0 bases for V and 6 bases for J; bases not matched to a gene: 11. CDR3 in amino acids: CASSQDQGQAEGDTQYF. CDR3 sequence (DNA): TGCGCCAGCAGCCAAGATCAGGGACAGGCGGAGGGGGATACGCAGTATTTT.